This passage covers 5 T cell receptor beta chains from one sample sequenced in a study of T-cell reconstitution after alpha-beta-depleted transplantation in children. This sample's TCRbeta library carried unique molecular identifier barcodes. MiXCR was run by TCRdb on the PCR reads, yielding one entry per CDR3 protein. The sample has hundreds of thousands of distinct CDR3 sequences, over 10% seen once; the top ten hold 2.2%. The sequencing used PBMCs, mostly from graft donor cells, collected 360 days after TCRalphabeta/CD19-depleted stem cell transplant. These receptors came from a male patient under 18 who had a stem cell transplant for acute myeloid leukemia, so the T cells may come from the graft donor.

In its sample, this clonotype was seen a few times. The CDR3 loop reads CASPGYNYGYTF. The CDR3 nucleotides are TGTGCCAGCCCGGGGTACAACTATGGCTACACCTTC. The chain couples TRBV6-5 to TRBJ1-2; D is uncertain. The CDR3 runs 12 residues. The germline gives CDR1 MNHEY, CDR2 SVGAGI. With 8 bases removed from V and 2 bases from J, the gap between germline ends came to 9 bases.

This clonotype appeared many times. V and J are TRBV5-1 and TRBJ2-3; 8 nucleotides line up with TRBD1. V shed 0 bases, J shed 5 bases, and the junction held 5 bases outside the gene matches. Germline CDR1 SGHRS, CDR2 YFSETQ. This CDR3 contains 15 residues. CDR3 DNA sequence: TGCGCCAGCAGCTTGGCAGGGGGCATAGGAGATACGCAGTATTTT. Protein sequence: CASSLAGGIGDTQYF.

This clonotype was seen repeatedly, ten times or more. The gene calls are TRBV28 and TRBJ1-2; D unresolved. V was shortened by 3 bases and J by 2 bases, with 10 bases between the two germline ends. Germline assignment: CDR1 MDHEN and CDR2 SYDVKM. This CDR3 is built from 14 residues. CDR3 region: CASSFSGKNYGYTF. The CDR3 DNA reads as TGTGCCAGCAGTTTCTCGGGGAAGAACTATGGCTACACCTTC.

The rearrangement links TRBV6-2 or TRBV6-3 to TRBJ2-7; 9 bases fit TRBD1. The CDR3 is 14 amino acids. V lost 2 bases and J lost 6; bases outside the gene matches: 5. The germline CDR1 and CDR2 sequences are MNHEY and SVGEGT. CDR3 in amino acids: CASSYGQGTIEQYF. CDR3 in DNA: TGTGCCAGCAGTTACGGACAGGGGACTATCGAGCAGTACTTC.

In this sample, this clonotype turned up a few times. V is TRBV20-1 and J is TRBJ1-5, with no clear D. This CDR3 contains 14 residues. V was clipped by 7 bases and J by 9 bases, with 22 bases between them. Germline V CDR1 and CDR2: DFQATT, SNEGSKA (reference sequence). CDR3 residues: CSGARRRLKRPQHF. The CDR3 nucleotides read TGCAGTGGGGCCAGGCGACGTCTAAAGAGGCCCCAGCATTTT.